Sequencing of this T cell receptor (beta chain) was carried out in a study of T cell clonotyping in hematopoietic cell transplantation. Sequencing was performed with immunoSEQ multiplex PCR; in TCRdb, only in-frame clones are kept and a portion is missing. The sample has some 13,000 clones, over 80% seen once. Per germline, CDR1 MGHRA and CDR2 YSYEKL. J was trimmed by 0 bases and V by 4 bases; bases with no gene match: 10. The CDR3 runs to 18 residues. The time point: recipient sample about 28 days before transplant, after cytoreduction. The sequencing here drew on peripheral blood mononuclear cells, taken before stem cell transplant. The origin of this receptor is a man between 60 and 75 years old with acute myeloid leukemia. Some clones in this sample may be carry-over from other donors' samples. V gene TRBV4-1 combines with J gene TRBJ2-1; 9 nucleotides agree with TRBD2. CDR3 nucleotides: TGCGCCAGCAGCCCCTCGGGATGGCGGGGGGGCTCCTACAATGAGCAGTTCTTC. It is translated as CASSPSGWRGGSYNEQFF.